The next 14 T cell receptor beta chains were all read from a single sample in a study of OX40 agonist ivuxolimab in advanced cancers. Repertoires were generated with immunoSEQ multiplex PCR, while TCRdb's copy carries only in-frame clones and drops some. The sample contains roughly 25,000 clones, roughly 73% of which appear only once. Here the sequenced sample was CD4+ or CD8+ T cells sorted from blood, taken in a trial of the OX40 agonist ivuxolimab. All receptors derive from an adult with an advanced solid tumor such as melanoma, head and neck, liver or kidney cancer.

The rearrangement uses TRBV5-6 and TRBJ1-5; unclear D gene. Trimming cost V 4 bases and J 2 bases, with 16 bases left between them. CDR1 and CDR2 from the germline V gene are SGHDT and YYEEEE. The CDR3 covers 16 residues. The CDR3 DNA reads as TGTGCCAGCAGCCCCATACCACGAGGAGGCAATCAGCCCCAGCATTTT. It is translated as CASSPIPRGGNQPQHF.

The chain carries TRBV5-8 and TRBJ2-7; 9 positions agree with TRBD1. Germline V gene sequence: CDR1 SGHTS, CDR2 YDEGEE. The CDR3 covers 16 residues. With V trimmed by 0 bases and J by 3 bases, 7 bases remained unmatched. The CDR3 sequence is CASSLEGTGLGYEQYF. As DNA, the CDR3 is TGTGCCAGCAGCTTGGAAGGGACAGGGTTGGGCTACGAGCAGTACTTC.

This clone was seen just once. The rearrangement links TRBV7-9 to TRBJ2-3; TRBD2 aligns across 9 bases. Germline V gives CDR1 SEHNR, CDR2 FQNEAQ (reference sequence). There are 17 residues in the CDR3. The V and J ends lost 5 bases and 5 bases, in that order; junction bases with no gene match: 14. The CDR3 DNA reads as TGTGCCAGCAGCCCCCGGGGTATAGCGGGGGATGTAGATACGCAGTATTTT. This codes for CASSPRGIAGDVDTQYF.

The CDR3 region is CASSLAGQMNTEAFF. DNA for the CDR3: TGCGCCAGCAGCTTGGCGGGACAGATGAACACTGAAGCTTTCTTT. The rearrangement links TRBV5-1 to TRBJ1-1; 7 bases align to TRBD1. Germline V gene data show CDR1 as SGHRS and CDR2 as YFSETQ. V dropped 0 bases and J dropped 0; count of bases not matched to a gene: 2. This CDR3 comprises 15 residues.

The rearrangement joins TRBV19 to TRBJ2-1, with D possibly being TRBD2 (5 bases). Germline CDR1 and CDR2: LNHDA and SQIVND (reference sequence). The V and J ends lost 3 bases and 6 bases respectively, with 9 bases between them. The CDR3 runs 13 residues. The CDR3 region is CASSMIGSNEQFF. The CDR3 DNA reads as TGTGCCAGTAGTATGATAGGGAGCAATGAGCAGTTCTTC. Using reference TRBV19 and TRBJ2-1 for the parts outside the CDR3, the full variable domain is DGGITQSPKYLFRKEGQNVTLSCEQNLNHDAMYWYRQDPGQGLRLIYYSQIVNDFQKGDIAEGYSVSREKKESFPLTVTSAQKNPTAFYLCASSMIGSNEQFFGPGTRLTVL.

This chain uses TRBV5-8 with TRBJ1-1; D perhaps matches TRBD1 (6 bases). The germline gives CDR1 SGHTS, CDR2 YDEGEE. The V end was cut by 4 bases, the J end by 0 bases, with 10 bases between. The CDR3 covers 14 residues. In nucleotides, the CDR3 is TGTGCCAGCAGCCTGGACAGCATGAACACTGAAGCTTTCTTT. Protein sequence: CASSLDSMNTEAFF.

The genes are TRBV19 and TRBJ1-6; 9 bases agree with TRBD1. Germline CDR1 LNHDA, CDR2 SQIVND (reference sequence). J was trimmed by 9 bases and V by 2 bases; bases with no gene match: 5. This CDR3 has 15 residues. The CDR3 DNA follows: TGTGCCAGTAGTATATTAGGACAGGGGACTTCACCCCTCCACTTT. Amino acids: CASSILGQGTSPLHF.

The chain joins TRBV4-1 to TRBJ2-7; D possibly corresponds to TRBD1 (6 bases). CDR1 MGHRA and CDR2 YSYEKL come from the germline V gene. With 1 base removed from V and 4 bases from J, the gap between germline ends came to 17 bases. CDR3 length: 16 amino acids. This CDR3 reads CASSQVPQGTEYEQYF. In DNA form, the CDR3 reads TGCGCCAGCAGCCAAGTGCCACAGGGAACGGAGTACGAGCAGTACTTC.

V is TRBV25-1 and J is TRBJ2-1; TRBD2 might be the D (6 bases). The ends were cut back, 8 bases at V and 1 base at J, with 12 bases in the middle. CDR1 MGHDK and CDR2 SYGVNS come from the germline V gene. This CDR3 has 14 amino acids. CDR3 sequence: CASRGTLSYNEQFF. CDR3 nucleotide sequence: TGTGCCAGCCGCGGGACTCTTTCCTACAATGAGCAGTTCTTC.

The CDR3 DNA reads TGTGCCAGCAGCCCTAGCGGGGGTAGCCAAGAGACCCAGTACTTC. Translation gives CASSPSGGSQETQYF. This chain joins TRBV9 and TRBJ2-5; 10 nucleotides agree with TRBD2. Germline values: CDR1 SGDLS, CDR2 YYNGEE. V trimming: 4 bases; J trimming: 1 base; junction bases outside the gene matches: 4. This CDR3 contains 15 residues.

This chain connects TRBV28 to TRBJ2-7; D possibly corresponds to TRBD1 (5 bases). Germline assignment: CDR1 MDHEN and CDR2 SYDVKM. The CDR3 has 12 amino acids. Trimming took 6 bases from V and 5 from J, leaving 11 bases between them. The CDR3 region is CASRTPGHEQYF. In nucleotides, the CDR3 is TGTGCCAGCAGGACCCCAGGGCACGAGCAGTACTTC.

The CDR3 loop reads CASSSNTYEQYF. The CDR3 nucleotides read TGTGCCAGCAGTTCTAACACCTACGAGCAGTACTTC. The V and J genes are TRBV28 and TRBJ2-7; D gene ambiguous. Trimming removed 4 bases from V and 2 bases from J, with 6 bases in between. The CDR3 spans 12 residues. The germline V gene has CDR1 MDHEN and CDR2 SYDVKM.

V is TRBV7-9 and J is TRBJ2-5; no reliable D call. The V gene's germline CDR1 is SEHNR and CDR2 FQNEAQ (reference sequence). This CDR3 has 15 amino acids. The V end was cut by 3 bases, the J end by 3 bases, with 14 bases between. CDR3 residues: CASSFWTRAEETQYF. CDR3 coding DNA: TGTGCCAGCAGCTTTTGGACCCGGGCCGAAGAGACCCAGTACTTC.

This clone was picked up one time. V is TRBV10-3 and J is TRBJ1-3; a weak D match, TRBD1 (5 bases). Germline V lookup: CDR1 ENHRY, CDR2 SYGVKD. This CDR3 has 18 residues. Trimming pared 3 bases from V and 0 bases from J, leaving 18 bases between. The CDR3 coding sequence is TGTGCCATCAGTGAAATCGATGGGGGATTCATCTCTGGAAACACCATATATTTT. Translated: CAISEIDGGFISGNTIYF.